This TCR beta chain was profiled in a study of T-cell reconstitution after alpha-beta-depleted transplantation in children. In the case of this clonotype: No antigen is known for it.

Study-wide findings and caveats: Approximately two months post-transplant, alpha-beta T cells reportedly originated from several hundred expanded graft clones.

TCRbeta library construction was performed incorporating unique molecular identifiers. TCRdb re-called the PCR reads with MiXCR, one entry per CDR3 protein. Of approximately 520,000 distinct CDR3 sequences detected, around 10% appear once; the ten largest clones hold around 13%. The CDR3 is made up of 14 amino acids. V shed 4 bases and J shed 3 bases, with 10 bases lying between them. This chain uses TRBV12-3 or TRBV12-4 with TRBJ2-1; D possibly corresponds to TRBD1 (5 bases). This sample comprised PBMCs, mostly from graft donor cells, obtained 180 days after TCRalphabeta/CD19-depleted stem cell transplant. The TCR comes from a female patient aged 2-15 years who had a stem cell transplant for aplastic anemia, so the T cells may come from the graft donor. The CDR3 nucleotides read TGTGCCAGCAGTTCGTGGGGCGTCTACAATGAGCAGTTCTTC. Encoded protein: CASSSWGVYNEQFF.